This T cell receptor beta chain was sequenced for a study of blood T cell repertoires in COVID-19. Overall study context: There were acute and convalescent COVID-19 samples, and they came from the United States, Italy and Spain. In each case, the material was cDNA or gDNA derived from T cells, B-cell-depleted T cells, or PBMCs.

J lost 4 bases, V lost 5 bases, and 14 bases had no gene match. Germline values: CDR1 MNHEY, CDR2 SMNVEV (reference sequence). There are 16 residues in the CDR3. Assay: immunoSEQ multiplex PCR; the TCRdb copy retains only in-frame clones and omits some. The repertoire holds around 140,000 clones, with approximately 80% as singletons. The receptor's source is a woman in her fifties or sixties with acute or convalescent COVID-19. V usage is TRBV27 and J usage is TRBJ2-7; TRBD2 matches 7 bases. The sample was peripheral blood. The CDR3 nucleotides are TGTGCCAGCAGTACCAATACGGCTAGCGGAGCGTACGAGCAGTACTTC. Translating it yields CASSTNTASGAYEQYF.